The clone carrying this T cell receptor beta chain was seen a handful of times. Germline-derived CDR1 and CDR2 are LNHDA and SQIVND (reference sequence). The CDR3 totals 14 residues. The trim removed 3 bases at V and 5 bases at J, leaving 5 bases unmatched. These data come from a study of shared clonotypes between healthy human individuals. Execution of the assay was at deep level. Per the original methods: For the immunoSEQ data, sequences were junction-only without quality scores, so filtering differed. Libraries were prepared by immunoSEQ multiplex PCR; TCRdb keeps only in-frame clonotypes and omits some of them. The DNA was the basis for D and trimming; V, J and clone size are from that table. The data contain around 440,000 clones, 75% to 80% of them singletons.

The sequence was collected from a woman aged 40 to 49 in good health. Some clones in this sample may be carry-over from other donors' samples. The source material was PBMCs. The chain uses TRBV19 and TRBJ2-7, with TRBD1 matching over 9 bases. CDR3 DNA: TGTGCCAGTAGTATCCGGGACAGGGCTCACGAGCAGTACTTC. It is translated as CASSIRDRAHEQYF.